These 10 T cell receptor beta chains share one sample of origin, sequenced in a study of Graves' ophthalmopathy and Graves' hyperthyroidism. Amplification of TCR beta CDR3 regions used RNA transcripts. HTBI primers were employed in first-round RT-PCR, then a second-round multiplex PCR followed. TCRdb reprocessed the multiplex PCR reads with MiXCR, giving one entry per CDR3 protein. The data contain some 750,000 distinct CDR3 sequences, roughly 40% of them seen just once; the ten biggest clones take up 35% to 55%. The sample was peripheral blood. All receptors come from an adult man with Graves' ophthalmopathy.

This rearrangement joins TRBV7-9 to TRBJ2-3; D not resolved. The length of the CDR3 is 14 residues. V lost 4 bases, J lost 5 bases, and 13 bases lay in between. Per germline, CDR1 SEHNR and CDR2 FQNEAQ (reference sequence). The CDR3 DNA is TGTGCCAGCAGCTCCTCGTTGGCTGGAGATACGCAGTATTTT. It is translated as CASSSSLAGDTQYF.

The sample holds a few counts of this clonotype. The rearrangement links TRBV10-2 to TRBJ1-5; no clear D. Trimming took 0 bases from V and 6 from J, leaving 6 bases between them. Germline CDR1 is WSHSY and CDR2 is SAAADI. This CDR3 has 13 amino acids. Written as DNA, the CDR3 is TGCGCCAGCAGTGAGTCAGGAGCTCAGCCCCAGCATTTT. Amino acid sequence: CASSESGAQPQHF.

This clonotype was seen at least ten times. The rearrangement joins TRBV19 to TRBJ2-3; D call uncertain. Trimming stripped 6 bases from V and 7 bases from J, with 11 bases between. The CDR3 runs 12 residues. The germline CDR1 and CDR2 sequences are LNHDA and SQIVND (reference sequence). Written as DNA, the CDR3 is TGTGCCAGTAGGTCCGACCATTATACGCAGTATTTT. Translating gives CASRSDHYTQYF.

CDR3 in amino acids: CASSYPGTGDNTGELFF. DNA of the CDR3: TGTGCCAGCAGTTACCCAGGGACAGGGGACAACACCGGGGAGCTGTTTTTT. The rearrangement uses TRBV25-1 and TRBJ2-2, with TRBD1 identical over 10 bases. J lost 2 bases, V lost 5 bases, and 8 bases had no gene match. CDR3 length equals 17 residues. Germline V gives CDR1 MGHDK, CDR2 SYGVNS.

This clonotype was detected a few times. This chain connects TRBV9 to TRBJ2-2, with 9 bases matching TRBD1. The CDR3 contains 18 residues. The V segment lost 4 bases and the J segment 0 bases; nucleotides outside the gene matches: 10. Germline loops: CDR1 SGDLS, CDR2 YYNGEE. DNA for the CDR3: TGTGCCAGCAGCATCGGACAGGGGTTTGTCCCGAACACCGGGGAGCTGTTTTTT. It yields the protein CASSIGQGFVPNTGELFF.

This clonotype came up many times. The V call is TRBV19, the J call TRBJ1-5; weak D call: TRBD1 (5 bases). Trimming stripped 10 bases from V and 5 bases from J, with 21 bases between. The CDR3 consists of 15 residues. Germline assignment: CDR1 LNHDA and CDR2 SQIVND (reference sequence). The CDR3 protein is CATENEGEGDQPQHF. The CDR3 nucleotides are TGTGCCACCGAGAATGAAGGGGAGGGAGATCAGCCCCAGCATTTT. The complete variable domain, with remaining parts taken from reference TRBV19 and TRBJ1-5, reads DGGITQSPKYLFRKEGQNVTLSCEQNLNHDAMYWYRQDPGQGLRLIYYSQIVNDFQKGDIAEGYSVSREKKESFPLTVTSAQKNPTAFYLCATENEGEGDQPQHFGDGTRLSIL.

This clonotype was found once. V is TRBV25-1 and J is TRBJ1-2; perhaps TRBD1 as D (5 bases). V lost 6 bases, J lost 5 bases, and 16 bases lay in between. The CDR3 covers 14 residues. Germline lookup yields CDR1 MGHDK and CDR2 SYGVNS. The DNA for the CDR3 is TGTGCCAGCAGCGACCCCGGGGCAGTATATGGCTACACCTTC. Translation gives CASSDPGAVYGYTF.

A word on this clonotype: One end of the junction is discordant with germline, which a read error may explain. The CDR3 DNA reads TGTGTCAGCAGCCCCCGCGGCGAGACCCAGTACTTC. Translated, it gives CVSSPRGETQYF. This chain joins TRBV25-1 and TRBJ2-5; D is uncertain. The V gene's germline CDR1 is MGHDK and CDR2 SYGVNS. The CDR3 is 12 residues long.

This chain connects TRBV29-1 to TRBJ2-7, with a tentative D call TRBD2 (5 bases). V gave up 0 bases and J gave up 4 bases, with 13 bases separating them. Germline values: CDR1 SQVTM, CDR2 ANQGSEA. The CDR3 runs to 14 residues. DNA of the CDR3: TGCAGCGTTGAAGAGGTTGTCGAGGGATACGAGCAGTACTTC. Protein product: CSVEEVVEGYEQYF.

At least ten counts were recorded for this clonotype. The chain joins TRBV7-9 to TRBJ1-5; 9 nucleotides agree with TRBD1. CDR1 and CDR2 (germline): SEHNR, FQNEAQ (reference sequence). The V gene end was trimmed by 1 base and the J gene end by 5 bases; junction bases not matched to a gene: 0. This CDR3 is built from 14 residues. CDR3 in DNA: TGTGCCAGCAGCTTAGGGACAGGGGATCAGCCCCAGCATTTT. It is translated as CASSLGTGDQPQHF. Full variable domain (remainder filled in from reference TRBV7-9 and TRBJ1-5): DTGVSQNPRHKITKRGQNVTFRCDPISEHNRLYWYRQTLGQGPEFLTYFQNEAQLEKSRLLSDRFSAERPKGSFSTLEIQRTEQGDSAMYLCASSLGTGDQPQHFGDGTRLSIL.